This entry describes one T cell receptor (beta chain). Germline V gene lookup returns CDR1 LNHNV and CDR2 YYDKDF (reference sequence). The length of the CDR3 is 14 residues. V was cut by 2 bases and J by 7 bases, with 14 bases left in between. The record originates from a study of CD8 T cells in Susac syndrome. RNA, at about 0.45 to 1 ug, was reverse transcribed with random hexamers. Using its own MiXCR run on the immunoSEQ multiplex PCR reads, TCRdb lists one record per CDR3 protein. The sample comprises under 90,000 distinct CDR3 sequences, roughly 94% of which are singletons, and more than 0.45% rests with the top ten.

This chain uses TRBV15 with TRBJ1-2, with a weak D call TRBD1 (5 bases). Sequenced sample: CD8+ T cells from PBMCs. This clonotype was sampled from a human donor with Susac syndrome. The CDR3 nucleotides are TGTGCCACCAGCAGATATTATCGGACAAGTGGCTACACCTTC. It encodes CATSRYYRTSGYTF.